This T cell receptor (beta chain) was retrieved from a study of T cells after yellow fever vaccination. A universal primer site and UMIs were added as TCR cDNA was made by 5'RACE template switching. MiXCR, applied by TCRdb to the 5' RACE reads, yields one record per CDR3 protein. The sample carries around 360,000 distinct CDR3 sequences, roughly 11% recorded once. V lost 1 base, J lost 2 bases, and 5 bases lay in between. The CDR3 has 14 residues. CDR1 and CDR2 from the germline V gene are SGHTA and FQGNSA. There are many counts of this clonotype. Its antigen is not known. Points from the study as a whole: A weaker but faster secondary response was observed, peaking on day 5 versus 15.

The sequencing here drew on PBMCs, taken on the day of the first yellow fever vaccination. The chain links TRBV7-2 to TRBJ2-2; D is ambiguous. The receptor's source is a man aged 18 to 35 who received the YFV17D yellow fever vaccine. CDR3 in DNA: TGTGCCAGCAGCTTAGGCGTAAACACCGGGGAGCTGTTTTTT. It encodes CASSLGVNTGELFF. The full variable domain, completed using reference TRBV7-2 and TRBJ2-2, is GAGVSQSPSNKVTEKGKDVELRCDPISGHTALYWYRQSLGQGLEFLIYFQGNSAPDKSGLPSDRFSAERTGGSVSTLTIQRTQQEDSAVYLCASSLGVNTGELFFGEGSRLTVL.